The T cell receptor beta chain described here comes from a study of cytomegalovirus exposure and HLA in healthy donors. Whole-study results and caveats: Cytomegalovirus association was listed for 164 TCR beta chains.

About this clone: Antigen specificity is unknown.

Measured with immunoSEQ multiplex PCR; TCRdb has only the in-frame clones, and not every one. The data show about 240,000 clones, 75% to 90% seen once. This TCR was sampled from a woman in her 30s in good health and CMV-seropositive. The material sequenced was PBMCs.

CDR3 DNA sequence: TGTGCCAGCAGTTTTCGGCGGGAGGGCCTTGGGGAGCAGTACTTC. This translates into CASSFRREGLGEQYF. J is TRBJ2-7 and V is TRBV27, with 9 bases aligning to TRBD2. CDR1 is MNHEY, CDR2 SMNVEV, per germline (reference sequence). After removal of 3 bases from V and 7 bases from J, the junction contained 10 bases not matched to a gene. This CDR3 spans 15 amino acids.